The 2 T cell receptor beta chains reported below all come from one sample, sequenced in a study of Graves' ophthalmopathy and Graves' hyperthyroidism. RNA transcripts were the source from which TCR beta CDR3 regions were amplified. First-round RT-PCR relied on HTBI primers, and a second-round multiplex PCR came next. TCRdb itself ran the multiplex PCR reads through MiXCR, one entry per CDR3 protein. Of a few hundred thousand distinct CDR3 sequences listed, 17% are singletons. Sequencing was carried out using peripheral blood. The receptors stem from an adult woman with stable Graves' hyperthyroidism.

The chain recombines TRBV27 with TRBJ2-7; no firm D call. Trimming took off 6 bases at V and 7 bases at J, with 19 bases between the two ends. This CDR3 is built from 14 residues. Per germline, CDR1 MNHEY and CDR2 SMNVEV (reference sequence). The CDR3 spells CASRATGSSGEQYF. The CDR3 DNA reads as TGTGCCAGCAGAGCTACGGGTTCTAGTGGGGAGCAGTACTTC.

This clonotype was picked up many times. The V and J genes are TRBV20-1 and TRBJ2-7; 13 bases agree with TRBD2. Germline CDR1 is DFQATT and CDR2 is SNEGSKA (reference sequence). The CDR3 has 15 amino acids. J lost 3 bases, V lost 5 bases, and 7 bases had no gene match. The DNA of the CDR3 is TGCAGTGCTGGGACTTGGACTAGCGGGAGCTACGAGCAGTACTTC. Translation gives CSAGTWTSGSYEQYF.